These 26 T cell receptor beta chains share one sample of origin, sequenced in a study of brain T cells in children with intractable seizures. Described time point: blood from clinic visit 5 months post-surgery; TSC patient then seizure free. TCRdb keeps only in-frame clones here, not all; method: immunoSEQ multiplex PCR. The table lists around 340,000 clones, 93% of them singletons, with 5.7% in the top ten. Sequences were derived from peripheral blood, sampled 5 to 6 months after surgery. These receptors were taken from a boy in the first two years of life with tuberous sclerosis and intractable seizures.

The chain uses TRBV11-2 and TRBJ2-5; unclear D gene. This CDR3 is 14 amino acids long. Looked up from germline, CDR1 is SGHAT and CDR2 is FQNNGV. Trimming left V 3 bases short and J 5 bases short, with 13 bases between. The CDR3 bases are TGTGCCAGCAGCTTGAACGCTTACGCGGAGACCCAGTACTTC. The encoded protein is CASSLNAYAETQYF.

The rearrangement links TRBV12-3 or TRBV12-4 to TRBJ1-1; no definite D call. The CDR3 has 13 residues. The germline V and J ends were trimmed by 1 base and 4 bases, with 7 bases remaining between them. CDR3 coding DNA: TGTGCCAGCAGTTTAGGAGGGATCACTGAAGCTTTCTTT. Translating it yields CASSLGGITEAFF.

The chain carries TRBV6-1 and TRBJ1-2; the D is unclear. The CDR3 extends over 12 amino acids. Trimming took off 2 bases at V and 8 bases at J, with 9 bases between the two ends. Germline V CDR1 and CDR2: MNHNS, SASEGT. This CDR3 reads CASSEWGAGYTF. CDR3 nucleotides: TGTGCCAGCAGTGAATGGGGTGCCGGCTACACCTTC.

The rearrangement joins TRBV5-6 to TRBJ2-7, with 7 bases lining up with TRBD1. CDR3 length: 15 amino acids. J was trimmed by 0 bases and V by 3 bases; bases with no gene match: 6. Germline values: CDR1 SGHDT, CDR2 YYEEEE. The CDR3, as DNA: TGTGCCAGCAGCTCGACAGGGATAAGCTCCTACGAGCAGTACTTC. Translation gives CASSSTGISSYEQYF.

The chain links TRBV5-1 to TRBJ1-1; possibly TRBD1 for D (5 bases). With 1 base removed from V and 3 bases from J, the gap between germline ends came to 10 bases. The germline gives CDR1 SGHRS, CDR2 YFSETQ. The CDR3 has 14 amino acids. In DNA, the CDR3 is TGCGCCAGCAGCTTGAGAGGGGCGGACACTGAAGCTTTCTTT. Its translation is CASSLRGADTEAFF.

This rearrangement joins TRBV24-1 to TRBJ1-3; possible D gene TRBD1, 6 bases. Trimming stripped 8 bases from V and 0 bases from J, with 13 bases between. The germline V gene encodes CDR1 KGHDR and CDR2 SFDVKD. This CDR3 has 15 amino acids. CDR3 amino acids: CATKRRDNSGNTIYF. CDR3 nucleotide sequence: TGTGCCACCAAAAGAAGGGACAACTCTGGAAACACCATATATTTT.

This clone was found once. The rearrangement links TRBV7-2 to TRBJ1-1; 7 bases are a match to TRBD1. Germline assignment: CDR1 SGHTA and CDR2 FQGNSA. V was pared by 2 bases and J by 2 bases, with 5 bases of the junction left unmatched. CDR3 size: 15 residues. DNA of the CDR3: TGTGCCAGCAGCTTAAGGGCAGGGGGTAACACTGAAGCTTTCTTT. Translating it yields CASSLRAGGNTEAFF. The whole variable domain, remainder taken from reference TRBV7-2 and TRBJ1-1, is GAGVSQSPSNKVTEKGKDVELRCDPISGHTALYWYRQSLGQGLEFLIYFQGNSAPDKSGLPSDRFSAERTGGSVSTLTIQRTQQEDSAVYLCASSLRAGGNTEAFFGQGTRLTVV.

The J gene is TRBJ1-5, the V gene TRBV3-1 (or the pseudogene TRBV3-2); no clear D. The CDR3 has 17 amino acids. CDR1 LGHDT and CDR2 YNNKEL come from the germline V gene (reference sequence). V gave up 4 bases and J gave up 2 bases, with 18 bases separating them. CDR3 amino acids: CASSPQTGIVGNQPQHF. Written as DNA, the CDR3 is TGTGCCAGCAGCCCTCAGACCGGAATAGTCGGCAATCAGCCCCAGCATTTT.

The genes are TRBV11-2 and TRBJ1-1; D call uncertain. The V gene lost 1 base and the J gene lost 6 bases, with 24 bases spanning the gap. The CDR3 sequence is 18 residues long. Looked up from germline, CDR1 is SGHAT and CDR2 is FQNNGV. The CDR3 DNA reads TGTGCCAGCAGCTTAGTAGTGTTCGGGTTTGCGAGCCGGCCTGAAGCTTTCTTT. This encodes CASSLVVFGFASRPEAFF. The entire variable domain, with the rest obtained from reference TRBV11-2 and TRBJ1-1, is as follows: EAGVAQSPRYKIIEKRQSVAFWCNPISGHATLYWYQQILGQGPKLLIQFQNNGVVDDSQLPKDRFSAERLKGVDSTLKIQPAKLEDSAVYLCASSLVVFGFASRPEAFFGQGTRLTVV.

The CDR3 sequence: CASRHLASYSGANVLTF. The CDR3 bases are TGTGCCAGCAGGCATTTAGCTTCATATTCTGGGGCCAACGTCCTGACTTTC. The chain couples TRBV7-9 to TRBJ2-6; no clear D. Trimming took 6 bases from V and 1 from J, leaving 16 bases between them. The V gene's germline CDR1 is SEHNR and CDR2 FQNEAQ (reference sequence). The CDR3 runs 17 residues. Full variable domain (missing parts from reference TRBV7-9 and TRBJ2-6): DTGVSQNPRHKITKRGQNVTFRCDPISEHNRLYWYRQTLGQGPEFLTYFQNEAQLEKSRLLSDRFSAERPKGSFSTLEIQRTEQGDSAMYLCASRHLASYSGANVLTFGAGSRLTVL.

This clone came up a few times. V usage is TRBV7-9 and J usage is TRBJ1-1; D remains ambiguous. This CDR3 spans 14 amino acids. The germline V gene has CDR1 SEHNR and CDR2 FQNEAQ (reference sequence). Trimming removed 4 bases at V and 4 bases at J, with 13 bases between. DNA of the CDR3: TGTGCCAGCAGCTCGCCCGTTAGCGGCACTGAAGCTTTCTTT. Protein product: CASSSPVSGTEAFF.

The chain recombines TRBV11-2 with TRBJ2-3, with D perhaps assigned TRBD1 or TRBD2 (5 bases each). This CDR3 spans 15 amino acids. Germline-derived CDR1 and CDR2 are SGHAT and FQNNGV. Trimming took off 3 bases at V and 5 bases at J, with 15 bases between the two ends. CDR3 in DNA: TGTGCCAGCAGCTTTGGGGACCACGCCCGAGATACGCAGTATTTT. Translating gives CASSFGDHARDTQYF.

The rearrangement links TRBV19 to TRBJ1-3; possible D gene TRBD1, 5 bases. The CDR3 has 15 residues. V was clipped by 8 bases and J by 3 bases, with 17 bases between them. Germline V CDR1 and CDR2: LNHDA, SQIVND (reference sequence). This CDR3 reads CASGPTDRFGNTIYF. The DNA of the CDR3 is TGTGCCAGTGGCCCGACAGATCGGTTTGGAAACACCATATATTTT.

In this sample, this clone turned up once. As DNA, the CDR3 is TGTGCCAGGGGAGGACGGAATTCACCCCTCCACTTT. Amino acid sequence: CARGGRNSPLHF. The chain is built from TRBV2 and TRBJ1-6; D unresolved. V was trimmed by 9 bases and J by 7 bases, leaving 10 bases between them. Germline values: CDR1 SNHLY, CDR2 FYNNEI. The CDR3 runs to 12 residues. The complete variable domain, with remaining parts taken from reference TRBV2 and TRBJ1-6, reads EPEVTQTPSHQVTQMGQEVILRCVPISNHLYFYWYRQILGQKVEFLVSFYNNEISEKSEIFDDQFSVERPDGSNFTLKIRSTKLEDSAMYFCARGGRNSPLHFGNGTRLTVT.

CDR3 DNA sequence: TGTGCCAGCAGTCACGGCAGGAACACTGAAGCTTTCTTT. It encodes CASSHGRNTEAFF. The rearrangement joins TRBV12-3 or TRBV12-4 to TRBJ1-1; unclear D gene. Trimming shortened V by 5 bases and J by 1 base, and 8 bases separated the two germline ends. The CDR3 covers 13 residues.

V gene TRBV3-1 (or the pseudogene TRBV3-2) combines with J gene TRBJ2-3; D gene uncertain. There are 12 residues in the CDR3. CDR1 is LGHDT, CDR2 YNNKEL, per germline (reference sequence). The germline V and J ends were trimmed by 0 bases and 7 bases, with 5 bases remaining between them. In DNA, the CDR3 is TGTGCCAGCAGCCAAGAGGGAAATACGCAGTATTTT. Its translation is CASSQEGNTQYF.

The V call is TRBV18, the J call TRBJ1-1; D not resolved. Germline-derived CDR1 and CDR2 are KGHSH and LQKENI. The CDR3 consists of 15 residues. Trimming cost V 1 base and J 0 bases, with 9 bases left between them. DNA for the CDR3: TGTGCCAGCTCACCACAGGAGAAGATGAACACTGAAGCTTTCTTT. It codes for CASSPQEKMNTEAFF. The full variable domain, rest sourced from reference TRBV18 and TRBJ1-1, is NAGVMQNPRHLVRRRGQEARLRCSPMKGHSHVYWYRQLPEEGLKFMVYLQKENIIDESGMPKERFSAEFPKEGPSILRIQQVVRGDSAAYFCASSPQEKMNTEAFFGQGTRLTVV.

This clone was observed once. This chain links TRBV28 with TRBJ2-5, with 10 bases fitting TRBD2. With 5 bases clipped from V and 3 bases from J, the junction kept 0 bases outside the gene matches. Germline loops: CDR1 MDHEN, CDR2 SYDVKM. CDR3 size: 13 residues. DNA of the CDR3: TGTGCCAGCAGTAGCGGGAGGGAAGAGACCCAGTACTTC. This translates into CASSSGREETQYF.

J is TRBJ2-3 and V is TRBV9; maybe TRBD2 (5 bases). Trimming pared 3 bases from V and 4 bases from J, leaving 9 bases between. CDR1 is SGDLS, CDR2 YYNGEE, per germline. The CDR3 spans 13 residues. The CDR3 region has the DNA TGTGCCAGCAGCGCCGGGGAACCAGATACGCAGTATTTT. The encoded protein is CASSAGEPDTQYF.

The J gene is TRBJ1-1, the V gene TRBV29-1; 10 positions match TRBD1. CDR3 length: 16 amino acids. Trimming took 5 bases from V and 4 from J; bases not matched to a gene: 13. Germline V CDR1 and CDR2: SQVTM, ANQGSEA. The CDR3 coding sequence is TGCAGCGTTCCCACAAAAGACAGGGGGCGGCGCACTGAAGCTTTCTTT. Amino acids: CSVPTKDRGRRTEAFF.

The gene calls are TRBV29-1 and TRBJ1-4; D is possibly TRBD1 (5 bases). The CDR3 has 15 residues. The V end lost 7 bases, the J end lost 4 bases, and 19 bases lay between the germline ends. The germline V gene encodes CDR1 SQVTM and CDR2 ANQGSEA. This chain's CDR3 is CSALSEGLFNEKLFF. The CDR3 DNA follows: TGCAGCGCCCTCTCCGAGGGACTGTTTAATGAAAAACTGTTTTTT.

The genes are TRBV2 and TRBJ2-5; 9 nucleotides agree with TRBD1. CDR3 length: 20 residues. With 6 bases clipped from V and 5 bases from J, the junction kept 25 bases outside the gene matches. Germline V CDR1 and CDR2: SNHLY, FYNNEI. CDR3 bases: TGTGCCAGCAGCCTCAGGTCACCCTCCGTGATGGGACAGGGTTTGGAGACCCAGTACTTC. This gives the protein CASSLRSPSVMGQGLETQYF. The complete variable domain, with remaining parts taken from reference TRBV2 and TRBJ2-5, reads EPEVTQTPSHQVTQMGQEVILRCVPISNHLYFYWYRQILGQKVEFLVSFYNNEISEKSEIFDDQFSVERPDGSNFTLKIRSTKLEDSAMYFCASSLRSPSVMGQGLETQYFGPGTRLLVL.

The rearrangement links TRBV7-9 to TRBJ1-2; 7 nucleotides agree with TRBD1. Trimming took 6 bases from V and 2 from J; bases not matched to a gene: 12. This CDR3 is built from 16 residues. Germline V gene lookup returns CDR1 SEHNR and CDR2 FQNEAQ (reference sequence). The CDR3 spells CASSPFRPQGNYGYTF. DNA of the CDR3: TGTGCCAGCAGTCCCTTTCGCCCACAGGGGAACTATGGCTACACCTTC.

The table lists this clone with a few counts. This chain links TRBV7-9 with TRBJ1-5; a weak D match, TRBD1 (6 bases). CDR1 and CDR2 (germline): SEHNR, FQNEAQ (reference sequence). This CDR3 contains 13 residues. V was trimmed by 8 bases and J by 3 bases, leaving 11 bases between them. In DNA form, the CDR3 reads TGTGCCAGCCGGCGGGACACCAATCAGCCCCAGCATTTT. It yields the protein CASRRDTNQPQHF.

The rearrangement joins TRBV15 to TRBJ2-7, with 8 bases fitting TRBD2. Germline V gene sequence: CDR1 LNHNV, CDR2 YYDKDF (reference sequence). V trimming: 5 bases; J trimming: 2 bases; junction bases outside the gene matches: 8. The CDR3 has 15 residues. DNA for the CDR3: TGTGCCACCAGCTCCCCAGAGCGGGGGACCTACGAGCAGTACTTC. Translated, it gives CATSSPERGTYEQYF.

The genes are TRBV4-1 and TRBJ1-4; 9 bases agree with TRBD1. After removal of 3 bases from V and 6 bases from J, the junction contained 8 bases not matched to a gene. CDR1 MGHRA and CDR2 YSYEKL come from the germline V gene. CDR3 size: 16 residues. The CDR3 DNA is TGCGCCAGCAGCCATGGCTCCGGGACAGGGCATGAAAAACTGTTTTTT. It yields the protein CASSHGSGTGHEKLFF.